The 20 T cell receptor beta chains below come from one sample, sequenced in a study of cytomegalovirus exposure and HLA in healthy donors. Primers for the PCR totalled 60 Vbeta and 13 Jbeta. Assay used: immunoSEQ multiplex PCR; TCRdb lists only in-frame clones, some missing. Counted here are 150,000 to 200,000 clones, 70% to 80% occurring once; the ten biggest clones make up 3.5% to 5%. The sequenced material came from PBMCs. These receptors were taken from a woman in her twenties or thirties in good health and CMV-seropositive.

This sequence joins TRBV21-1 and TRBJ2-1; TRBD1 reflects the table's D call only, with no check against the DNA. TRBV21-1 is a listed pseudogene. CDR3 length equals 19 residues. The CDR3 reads CASNFLSPPQGASYNEQFF. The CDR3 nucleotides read TGTGCCAGCAATTTTCTCTCCCCCCCACAGGGGGCCTCCTACAATGAGCAGTTCTTC.

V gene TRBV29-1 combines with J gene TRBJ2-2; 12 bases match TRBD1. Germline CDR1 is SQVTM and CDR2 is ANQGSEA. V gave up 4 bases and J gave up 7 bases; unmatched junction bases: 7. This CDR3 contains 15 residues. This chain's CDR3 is CSVVGDRGLGGELFF. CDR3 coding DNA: TGCAGCGTTGTGGGGGACAGGGGGCTCGGCGGGGAGCTGTTTTTT.

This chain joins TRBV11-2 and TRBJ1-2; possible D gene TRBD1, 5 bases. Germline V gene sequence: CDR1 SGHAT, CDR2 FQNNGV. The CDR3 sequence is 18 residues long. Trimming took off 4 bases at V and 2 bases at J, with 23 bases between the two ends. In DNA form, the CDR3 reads TGTGCCAGCAGCTCCGAAGTGATCCCAGGGCGTCCCAACTATGGCTACACCTTC. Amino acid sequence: CASSSEVIPGRPNYGYTF.

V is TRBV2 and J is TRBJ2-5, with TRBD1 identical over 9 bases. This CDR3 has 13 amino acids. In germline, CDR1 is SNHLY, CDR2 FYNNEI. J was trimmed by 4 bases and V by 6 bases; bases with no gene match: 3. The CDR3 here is CASRGQGRETQYF. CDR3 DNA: TGTGCCAGCAGAGGACAGGGGCGAGAGACCCAGTACTTC.

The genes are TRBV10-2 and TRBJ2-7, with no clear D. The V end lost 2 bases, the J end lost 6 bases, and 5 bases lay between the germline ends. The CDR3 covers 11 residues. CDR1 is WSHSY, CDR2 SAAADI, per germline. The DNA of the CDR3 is TGCGCCAGCAGTGAGGGCCTCGAGCAGTACTTC. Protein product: CASSEGLEQYF.

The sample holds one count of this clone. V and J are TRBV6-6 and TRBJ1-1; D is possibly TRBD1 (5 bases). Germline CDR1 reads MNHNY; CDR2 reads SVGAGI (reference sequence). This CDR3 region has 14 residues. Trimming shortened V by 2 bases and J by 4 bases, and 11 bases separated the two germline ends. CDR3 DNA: TGTGCCAGCAGTTACGGTGGGCAGGGCACTGAAGCTTTCTTT. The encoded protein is CASSYGGQGTEAFF.

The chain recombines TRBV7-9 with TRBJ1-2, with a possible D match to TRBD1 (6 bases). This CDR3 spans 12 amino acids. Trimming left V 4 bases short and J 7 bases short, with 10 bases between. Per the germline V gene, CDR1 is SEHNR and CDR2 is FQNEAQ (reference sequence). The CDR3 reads CASSSTTGGYTF. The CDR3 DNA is TGTGCCAGCAGCTCCACGACAGGTGGCTACACCTTC.

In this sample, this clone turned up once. CDR3 in amino acids: CASSYSYRDDGYTF. DNA of the CDR3: TGTGCCAGCAGTTACTCGTACAGGGACGATGGCTACACCTTC. The J gene is TRBJ1-2, the V gene TRBV6-5; D is possibly TRBD1 (6 bases). Trimming removed 0 bases at V and 6 bases at J, with 11 bases between. The CDR3 is 14 amino acids. Looked up from germline, CDR1 is MNHEY and CDR2 is SVGAGI.

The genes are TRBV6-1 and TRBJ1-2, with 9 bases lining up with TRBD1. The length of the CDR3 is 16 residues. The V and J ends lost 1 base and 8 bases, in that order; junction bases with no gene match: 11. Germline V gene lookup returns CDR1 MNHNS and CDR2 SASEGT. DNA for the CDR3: TGTGCCAGCAGTGAAGTAACGGGACAGGGTCTGACGGGCTACACCTTC. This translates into CASSEVTGQGLTGYTF.

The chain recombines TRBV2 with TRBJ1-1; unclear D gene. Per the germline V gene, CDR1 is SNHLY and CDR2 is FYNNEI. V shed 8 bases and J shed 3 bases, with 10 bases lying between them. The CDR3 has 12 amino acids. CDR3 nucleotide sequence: TGTGCCAGCGGGGAGTCGGACACTGAAGCTTTCTTT. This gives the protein CASGESDTEAFF.

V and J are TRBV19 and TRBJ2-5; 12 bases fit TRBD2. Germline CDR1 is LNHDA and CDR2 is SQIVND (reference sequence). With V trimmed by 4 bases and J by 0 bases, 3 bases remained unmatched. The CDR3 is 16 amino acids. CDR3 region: CASSSGTSGYQETQYF. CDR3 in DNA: TGTGCCAGTAGTAGTGGGACTAGCGGGTACCAAGAGACCCAGTACTTC.

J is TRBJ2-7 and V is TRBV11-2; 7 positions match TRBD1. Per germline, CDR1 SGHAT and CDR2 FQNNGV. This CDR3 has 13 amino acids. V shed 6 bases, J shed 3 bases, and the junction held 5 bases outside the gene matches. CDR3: CASRTGQNYEQYF. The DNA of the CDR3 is TGTGCCAGCAGGACGGGACAGAACTACGAGCAGTACTTC.

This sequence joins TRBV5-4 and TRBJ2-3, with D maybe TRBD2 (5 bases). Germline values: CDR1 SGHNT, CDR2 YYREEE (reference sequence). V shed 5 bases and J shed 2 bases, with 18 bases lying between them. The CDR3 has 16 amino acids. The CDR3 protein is CASSSGVSGITDTQYF. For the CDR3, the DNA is TGTGCCAGCAGTTCCGGGGTCTCCGGGATCACAGATACGCAGTATTTT.

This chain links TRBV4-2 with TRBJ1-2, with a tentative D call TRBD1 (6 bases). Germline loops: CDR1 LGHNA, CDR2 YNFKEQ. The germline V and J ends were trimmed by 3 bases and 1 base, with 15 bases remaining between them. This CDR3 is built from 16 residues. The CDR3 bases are TGTGCCAGCAGCCAGGGGAGCGGGGGCTTTAACTATGGCTACACCTTC. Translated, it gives CASSQGSGGFNYGYTF.

CDR3 in amino acids: CASSLGTGENTIYF. The CDR3, as DNA: TGCGCCAGCAGCTTAGGGACAGGCGAAAACACCATATATTTT. This sequence joins TRBV5-1 and TRBJ1-3, with TRBD1 matching over 8 bases. Trimming removed 2 bases from V and 6 bases from J; junction bases left unmatched: 4. The CDR3 extends over 14 amino acids. In germline, CDR1 is SGHRS, CDR2 YFSETQ. The full variable domain, in which reference TRBV5-1 and TRBJ1-3 provide the parts outside the CDR3, is KAGVTQTPRYLIKTRGQQVTLSCSPISGHRSVSWYQQTPGQGLQFLFEYFSETQRNKGNFPGRFSGRQFSNSRSEMNVSTLELGDSALYLCASSLGTGENTIYFGEGSWLTVV.

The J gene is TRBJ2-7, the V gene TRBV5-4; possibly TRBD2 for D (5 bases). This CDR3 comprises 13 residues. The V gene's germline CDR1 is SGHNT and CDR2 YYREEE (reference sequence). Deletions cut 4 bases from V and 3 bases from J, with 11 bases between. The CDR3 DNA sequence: TGTGCCAGCAGCATCCGGGGATTCTACGAGCAGTACTTC. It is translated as CASSIRGFYEQYF.

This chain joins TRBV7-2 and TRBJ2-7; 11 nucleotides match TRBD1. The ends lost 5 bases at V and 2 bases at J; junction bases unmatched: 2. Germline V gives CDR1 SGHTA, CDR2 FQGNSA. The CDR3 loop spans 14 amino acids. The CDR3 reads CASSAGQGAYEQYF. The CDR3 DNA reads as TGTGCCAGCAGCGCGGGACAGGGGGCCTACGAGCAGTACTTC.

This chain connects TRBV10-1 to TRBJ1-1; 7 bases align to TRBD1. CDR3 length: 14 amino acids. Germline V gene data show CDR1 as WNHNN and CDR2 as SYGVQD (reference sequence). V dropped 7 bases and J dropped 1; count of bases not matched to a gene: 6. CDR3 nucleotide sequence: TGCGCCAGCAAGAAAGACAGGGAGAACACTGAAGCTTTCTTT. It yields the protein CASKKDRENTEAFF.

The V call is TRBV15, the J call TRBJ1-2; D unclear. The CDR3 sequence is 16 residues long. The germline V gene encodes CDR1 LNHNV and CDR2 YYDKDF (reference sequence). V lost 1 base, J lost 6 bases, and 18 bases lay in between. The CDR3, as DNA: TGTGCCACCAGCAGAGTTGGACCTTCACCCGGGGATGGCTACACCTTC. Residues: CATSRVGPSPGDGYTF.

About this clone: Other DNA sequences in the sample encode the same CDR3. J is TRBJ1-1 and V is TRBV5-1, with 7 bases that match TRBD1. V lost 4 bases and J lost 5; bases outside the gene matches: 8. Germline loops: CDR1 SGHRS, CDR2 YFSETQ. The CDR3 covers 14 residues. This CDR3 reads CASSPAGGYTEAFF. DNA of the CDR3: TGCGCCAGCAGCCCCGCAGGGGGTTATACTGAAGCTTTCTTT. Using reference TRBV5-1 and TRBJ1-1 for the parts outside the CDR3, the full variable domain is KAGVTQTPRYLIKTRGQQVTLSCSPISGHRSVSWYQQTPGQGLQFLFEYFSETQRNKGNFPGRFSGRQFSNSRSEMNVSTLELGDSALYLCASSPAGGYTEAFFGQGTRLTVV.